The present T cell receptor (beta chain) was sequenced within a study of T cell responses to AZD1222 COVID-19 vaccine. From germline, CDR1 is SGHRS and CDR2 YFSETQ. The V and J ends lost 2 bases and 5 bases respectively, with 10 bases between them. CDR3 size: 13 residues. Here immunoSEQ multiplex PCR was the method, and the copy in TCRdb shows in-frame clones only, minus some. The sample lists some 130,000 clones, about nine tenths occurring once. The receptor was derived from an adult in good health. This sequence joins TRBV5-1 and TRBJ2-5; D is perhaps TRBD1 (5 bases). Material: peripheral blood, obtained on day 0 of AZD1222 vaccination. CDR3 protein: CASSFAGPETQYF. CDR3 nucleotide sequence: TGCGCCAGCAGCTTCGCAGGGCCCGAGACCCAGTACTTC.